A single sample is the source of the 14 T cell receptor beta chains below, sequenced in a study of T cells expressing NK-cell markers. One entry per CDR3 protein, without DNA, is what TCRdb gives after re-calling the 5' RACE reads. The sample is made up of 350,000 to 450,000 distinct CDR3 sequences, and the top ten hold 5% to 5.5% of it. Sequencing was carried out using blood T cells: a sorted CD56 or NKG2C T cell subset, CD4+ or CD8+ T cells, or bulk PBMC T cells (not recorded which). These receptor sequences come from a man aged 18-70 years in good health.

The rearrangement joins TRBV4-2 to TRBJ2-1; there is no DNA to check the TCRdb D call of TRBD2. This CDR3 is 15 amino acids long. CDR1 and CDR2 from the germline V gene are LGHNA and YNFKEQ. The CDR3: CASSLGTSGPHEQFF.

CDR3: CASSRFSGGEDTQYF. V is TRBV18 and J is TRBJ2-3; TCRdb selects TRBD2, and the lack of DNA leaves this call unchecked. Looked up from germline, CDR1 is KGHSH and CDR2 is LQKENI. CDR3 length: 15 residues.

CDR3 residues: CASSLYTPGTGELFF. V usage is TRBV5-1 and J usage is TRBJ2-2; TCRdb's D call, TRBD1, is unchecked because there is no DNA. Germline CDR1 SGHRS, CDR2 YFSETQ. The CDR3 has 15 amino acids. Using reference TRBV5-1 and TRBJ2-2 for the parts outside the CDR3, the full variable domain is KAGVTQTPRYLIKTRGQQVTLSCSPISGHRSVSWYQQTPGQGLQFLFEYFSETQRNKGNFPGRFSGRQFSNSRSEMNVSTLELGDSALYLCASSLYTPGTGELFFGEGSRLTVL.

V and J are TRBV25-1 and TRBJ2-1; TCRdb outputs TRBD1, but without DNA this stays unchecked. This CDR3 spans 20 amino acids. Germline V CDR1 and CDR2: MGHDK, SYGVNS. The CDR3 loop reads CASSEYRDSGTGITSNEQFF.

This rearrangement joins TRBV9 to TRBJ1-2; TCRdb lists TRBD1, though no DNA is available to test this call. CDR3 length: 15 residues. Germline-derived CDR1 and CDR2 are SGDLS and YYNGEE. This CDR3 is CASSTPGTEGYGYTF.

The chain has TRBV19 and TRBJ2-3. This CDR3 spans 14 amino acids. CDR1 is LNHDA and CDR2 is SQIVND in the germline V gene (reference sequence). CDR3 region: CASRRTHNTDTQYF.

The chain links TRBV2 to TRBJ2-2; absent DNA, TCRdb's TRBD2 call cannot be checked. The CDR3 consists of 13 residues. The germline V gene has CDR1 SNHLY and CDR2 FYNNEI. CDR3 region: CASGSRFTGELFF. The full variable domain, rest sourced from reference TRBV2 and TRBJ2-2, is EPEVTQTPSHQVTQMGQEVILRCVPISNHLYFYWYRQILGQKVEFLVSFYNNEISEKSEIFDDQFSVERPDGSNFTLKIRSTKLEDSAMYFCASGSRFTGELFFGEGSRLTVL.

The CDR3 loop is CASSLRALAQETQYF. This chain joins TRBV27 and TRBJ2-5; TCRdb proposes TRBD2, but this gene call is untestable without DNA. The CDR3 extends over 15 amino acids. Germline lookup yields CDR1 MNHEY and CDR2 SMNVEV (reference sequence).

This chain connects TRBV5-1 to TRBJ1-1. The germline V gene encodes CDR1 SGHRS and CDR2 YFSETQ. There are 15 residues in the CDR3. The CDR3 loop reads CASSASGGWNTEAFF. The entire variable domain, with the rest obtained from reference TRBV5-1 and TRBJ1-1, is as follows: KAGVTQTPRYLIKTRGQQVTLSCSPISGHRSVSWYQQTPGQGLQFLFEYFSETQRNKGNFPGRFSGRQFSNSRSEMNVSTLELGDSALYLCASSASGGWNTEAFFGQGTRLTVV.

The CDR3 protein is CASSVNRGDWGEQYF. The V and J genes are TRBV11-2 and TRBJ2-7; TCRdb reports TRBD1, a call that lacks DNA to check it against. The germline CDR1 and CDR2 sequences are SGHAT and FQNNGV. This CDR3 comprises 15 residues. The entire variable domain, with the rest obtained from reference TRBV11-2 and TRBJ2-7, is as follows: EAGVAQSPRYKIIEKRQSVAFWCNPISGHATLYWYQQILGQGPKLLIQFQNNGVVDDSQLPKDRFSAERLKGVDSTLKIQPAKLEDSAVYLCASSVNRGDWGEQYFGPGTRLTVT.

This rearrangement joins TRBV2 to TRBJ2-2. Germline V gene sequence: CDR1 SNHLY, CDR2 FYNNEI. The CDR3 is made up of 16 amino acids. The CDR3 sequence: CASNVRTLLGTGELFF.

The V gene is TRBV25-1, the J gene TRBJ2-2; absent DNA, TCRdb's TRBD2 call cannot be checked. Germline V gene data show CDR1 as MGHDK and CDR2 as SYGVNS. CDR3 length: 16 residues. The CDR3 protein is CASSDRDYWNTGELFF.

The chain links TRBV6-2 or TRBV6-3 to TRBJ2-7; TCRdb indicates TRBD1, and absent DNA this call remains unverified. The CDR3 totals 13 residues. Per the germline V gene, CDR1 is MNHEY and CDR2 is SVGEGT. The CDR3 loop is CASKPGGPYEQYF.

The chain recombines TRBV2 with TRBJ2-5; the TCRdb call, TRBD1, lacks DNA for checking. The CDR3 runs to 15 residues. Germline V gives CDR1 SNHLY, CDR2 FYNNEI. The CDR3 here is CASSARQGTRETQYF.